This T cell receptor (beta chain) is drawn from a study of blood T cell repertoires in COVID-19. Study information: Sites across the United States, Italy and Spain contributed samples from acute and convalescent COVID-19. Sample material is recorded as cDNA or gDNA derived from T cells, B-cell-depleted T cells, or PBMCs.

Study processing details: Amplification of reference gene primers provided the estimated nucleated cell counts. Measured with immunoSEQ multiplex PCR; TCRdb has only the in-frame clones, and not every one. The V and J calls and the clone size are those of that table, but D and trimming were determined from the DNA. The sample lists 110,000 to 150,000 clones; around 78% were seen once. This CDR3 contains 15 residues. Germline lookup yields CDR1 SGHVS and CDR2 FQNEAQ. With 2 bases clipped from V and 6 bases from J, the junction kept 6 bases outside the gene matches. Material for sequencing was peripheral blood. The chain links TRBV7-8 to TRBJ2-5, with 10 positions matching TRBD2. The origin of this receptor is an older woman with acute or convalescent COVID-19. CDR3 loop: CASSLMLGLAKTQYF. The CDR3 region has the DNA TGTGCCAGCAGCTTAATGTTGGGACTAGCGAAGACCCAGTACTTC.